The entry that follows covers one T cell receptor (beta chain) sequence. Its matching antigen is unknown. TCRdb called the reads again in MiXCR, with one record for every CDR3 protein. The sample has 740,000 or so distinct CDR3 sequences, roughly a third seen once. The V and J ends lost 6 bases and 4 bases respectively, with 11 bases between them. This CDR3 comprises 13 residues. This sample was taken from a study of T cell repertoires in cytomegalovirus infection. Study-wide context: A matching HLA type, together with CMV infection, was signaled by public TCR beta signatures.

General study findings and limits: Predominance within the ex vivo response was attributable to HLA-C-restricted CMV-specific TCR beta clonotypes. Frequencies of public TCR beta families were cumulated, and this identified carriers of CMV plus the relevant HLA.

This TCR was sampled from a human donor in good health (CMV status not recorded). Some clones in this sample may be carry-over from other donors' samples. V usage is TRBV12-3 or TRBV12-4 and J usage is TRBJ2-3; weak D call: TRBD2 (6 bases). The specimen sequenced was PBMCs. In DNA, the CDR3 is TGTGCCAGCAGGTCAGCTAGCGCAGATACGCAGTATTTT. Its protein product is CASRSASADTQYF.